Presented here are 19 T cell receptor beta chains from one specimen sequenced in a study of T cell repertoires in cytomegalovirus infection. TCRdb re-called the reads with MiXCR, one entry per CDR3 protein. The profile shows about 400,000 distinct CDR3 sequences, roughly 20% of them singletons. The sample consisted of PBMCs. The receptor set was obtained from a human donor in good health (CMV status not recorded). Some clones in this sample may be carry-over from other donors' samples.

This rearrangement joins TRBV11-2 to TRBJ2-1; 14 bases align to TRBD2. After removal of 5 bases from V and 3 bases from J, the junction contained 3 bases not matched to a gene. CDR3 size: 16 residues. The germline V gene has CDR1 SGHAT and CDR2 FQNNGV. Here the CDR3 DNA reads TGTGCCAGCAGCAAGACTAGCGGGAGGGTCTACAATGAGCAGTTCTTC. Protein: CASSKTSGRVYNEQFF.

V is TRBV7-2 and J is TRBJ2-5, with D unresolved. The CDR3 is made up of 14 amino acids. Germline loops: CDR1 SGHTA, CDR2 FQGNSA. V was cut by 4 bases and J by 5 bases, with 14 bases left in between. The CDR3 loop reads CASSSTGSWETQYF. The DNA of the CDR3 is TGTGCCAGCAGCTCCACCGGGTCTTGGGAGACCCAGTACTTC.

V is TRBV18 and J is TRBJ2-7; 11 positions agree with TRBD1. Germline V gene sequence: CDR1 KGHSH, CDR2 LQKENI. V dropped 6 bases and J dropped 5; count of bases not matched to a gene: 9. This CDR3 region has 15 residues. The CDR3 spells CASSPGTGGLHEQYF. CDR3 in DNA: TGTGCCAGCTCTCCCGGGACAGGGGGTCTCCACGAGCAGTACTTC.

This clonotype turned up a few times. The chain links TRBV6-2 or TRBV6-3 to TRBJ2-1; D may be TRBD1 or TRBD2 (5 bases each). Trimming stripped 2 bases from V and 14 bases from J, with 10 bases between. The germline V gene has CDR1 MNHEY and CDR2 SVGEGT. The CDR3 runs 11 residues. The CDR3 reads CASSYRDRKFF. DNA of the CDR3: TGTGCCAGCAGTTACCGGGACCGTAAGTTCTTC.

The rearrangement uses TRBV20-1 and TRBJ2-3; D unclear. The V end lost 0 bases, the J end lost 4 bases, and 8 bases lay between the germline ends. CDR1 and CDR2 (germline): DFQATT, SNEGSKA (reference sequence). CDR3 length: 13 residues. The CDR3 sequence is CSARDTVADTQYF. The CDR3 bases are TGCAGTGCTAGAGATACGGTTGCAGATACGCAGTATTTT.

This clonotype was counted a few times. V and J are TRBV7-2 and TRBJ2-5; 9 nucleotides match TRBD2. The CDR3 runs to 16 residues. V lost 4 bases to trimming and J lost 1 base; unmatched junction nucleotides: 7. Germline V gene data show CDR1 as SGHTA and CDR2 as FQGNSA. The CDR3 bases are TGTGCCAGCAGCTCTCGAAGCGGGAGGTTCCAAGAGACCCAGTACTTC. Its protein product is CASSSRSGRFQETQYF.

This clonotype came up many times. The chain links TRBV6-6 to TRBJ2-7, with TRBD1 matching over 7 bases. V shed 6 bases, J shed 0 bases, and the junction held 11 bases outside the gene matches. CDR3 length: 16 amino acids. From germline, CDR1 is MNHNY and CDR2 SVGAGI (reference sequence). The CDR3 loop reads CASRSGQRPFSYEQYF. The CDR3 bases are TGTGCCAGCAGATCGGGACAGCGTCCTTTCTCCTACGAGCAGTACTTC.

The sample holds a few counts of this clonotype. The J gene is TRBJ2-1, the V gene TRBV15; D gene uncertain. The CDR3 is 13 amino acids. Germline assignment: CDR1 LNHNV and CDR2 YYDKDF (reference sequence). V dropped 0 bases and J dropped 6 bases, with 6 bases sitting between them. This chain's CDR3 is CATSRDLANEQFF. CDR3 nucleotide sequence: TGTGCCACCAGCAGAGATCTGGCCAATGAGCAGTTCTTC. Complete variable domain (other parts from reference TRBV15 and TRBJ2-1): DAMVIQNPRYQVTQFGKPVTLSCSQTLNHNVMYWYQQKSSQAPKLLFHYYDKDFNNEADTPDNFQSRRPNTSFCFLDIRSPGLGDTAMYLCATSRDLANEQFFGPGTRLTVL.

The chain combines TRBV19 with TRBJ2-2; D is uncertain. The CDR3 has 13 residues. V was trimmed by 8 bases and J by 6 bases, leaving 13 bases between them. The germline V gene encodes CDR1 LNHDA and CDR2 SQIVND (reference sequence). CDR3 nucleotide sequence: TGTGCCAGTTCGGGCCAAGTAGCCGGGGAGCTGTTTTTT. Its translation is CASSGQVAGELFF.

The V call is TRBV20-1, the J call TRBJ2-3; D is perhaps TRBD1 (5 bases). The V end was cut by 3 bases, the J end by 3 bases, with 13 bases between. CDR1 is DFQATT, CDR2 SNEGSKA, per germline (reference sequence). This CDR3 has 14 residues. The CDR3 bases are TGCAGTGCTAGGGCAGGGTTAGGAACAGATACGCAGTATTTT. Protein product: CSARAGLGTDTQYF.

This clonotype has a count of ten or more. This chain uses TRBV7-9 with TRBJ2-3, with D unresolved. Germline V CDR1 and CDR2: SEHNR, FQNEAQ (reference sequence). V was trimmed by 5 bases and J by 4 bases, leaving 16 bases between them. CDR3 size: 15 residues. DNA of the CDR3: TGTGCCAGCAGCCCTAGTCGCGTCGCGGCAGATACGCAGTATTTT. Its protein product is CASSPSRVAADTQYF.

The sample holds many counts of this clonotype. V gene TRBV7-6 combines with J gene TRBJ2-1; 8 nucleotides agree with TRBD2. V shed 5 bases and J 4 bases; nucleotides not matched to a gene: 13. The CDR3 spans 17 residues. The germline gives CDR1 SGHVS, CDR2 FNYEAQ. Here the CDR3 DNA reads TGTGCCAGCAGCAGAGGGCGAGCGGGAGAAGCGTACAATGAGCAGTTCTTC. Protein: CASSRGRAGEAYNEQFF.

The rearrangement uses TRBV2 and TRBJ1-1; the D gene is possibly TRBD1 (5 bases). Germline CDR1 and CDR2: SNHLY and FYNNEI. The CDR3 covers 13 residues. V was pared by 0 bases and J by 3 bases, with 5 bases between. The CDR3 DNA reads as TGTGCCAGCAGTGAAGCGGGACACACTGAAGCTTTCTTT. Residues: CASSEAGHTEAFF.

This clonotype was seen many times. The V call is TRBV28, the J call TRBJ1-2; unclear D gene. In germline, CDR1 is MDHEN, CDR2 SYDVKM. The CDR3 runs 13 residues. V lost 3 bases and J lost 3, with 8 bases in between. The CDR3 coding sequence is TGTGCCAGCAGTTTCGGTTTATACTATGGCTACACCTTC. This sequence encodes CASSFGLYYGYTF.

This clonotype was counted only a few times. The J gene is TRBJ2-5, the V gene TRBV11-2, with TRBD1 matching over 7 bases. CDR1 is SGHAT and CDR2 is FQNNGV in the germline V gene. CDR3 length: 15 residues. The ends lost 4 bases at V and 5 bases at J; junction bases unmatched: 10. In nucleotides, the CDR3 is TGTGCCAGCAGCTCCGGGACAGTCCTACAGGAGACCCAGTACTTC. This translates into CASSSGTVLQETQYF.

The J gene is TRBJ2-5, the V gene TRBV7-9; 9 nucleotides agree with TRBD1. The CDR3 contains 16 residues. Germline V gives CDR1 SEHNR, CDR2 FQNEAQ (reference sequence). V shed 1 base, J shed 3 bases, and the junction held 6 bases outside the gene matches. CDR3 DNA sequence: TGTGCCAGCAGCTTAGTAGACGGACAGGGGAAAGAGACCCAGTACTTC. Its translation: CASSLVDGQGKETQYF.

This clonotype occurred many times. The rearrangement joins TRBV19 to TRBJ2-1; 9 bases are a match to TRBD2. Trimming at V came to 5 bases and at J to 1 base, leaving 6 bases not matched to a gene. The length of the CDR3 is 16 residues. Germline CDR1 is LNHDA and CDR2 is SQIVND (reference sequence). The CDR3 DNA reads TGTGCCAGTAGTGAGTCTAGCGGGGATTCCTACAATGAGCAGTTCTTC. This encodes CASSESSGDSYNEQFF.

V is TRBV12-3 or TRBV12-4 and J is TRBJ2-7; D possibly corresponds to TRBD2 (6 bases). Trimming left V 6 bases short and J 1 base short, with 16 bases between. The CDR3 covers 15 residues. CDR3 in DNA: TGTGCCAGCAGCCCCCCGAGCGGGCATTCCTACGAGCAGTACTTC. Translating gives CASSPPSGHSYEQYF.

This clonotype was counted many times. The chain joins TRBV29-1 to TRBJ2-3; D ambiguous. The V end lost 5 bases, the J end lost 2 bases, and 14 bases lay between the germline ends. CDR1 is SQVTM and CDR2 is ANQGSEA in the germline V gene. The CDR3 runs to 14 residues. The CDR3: CSVRRGFNTDTQYF. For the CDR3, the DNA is TGCAGCGTTAGAAGAGGCTTTAACACAGATACGCAGTATTTT.